This entry features one TCR beta chain sequence. The data originate from a study of cytomegalovirus exposure and HLA in healthy donors. In the study overall: Previous work identified around 120 million unique TCR beta sequences from about 179 million T cells.

The CDR3 spans 15 residues. The V end lost 3 bases, the J end lost 4 bases, and 13 bases lay between the germline ends. Germline V gene lookup returns CDR1 KGHSH and CDR2 LQKENI. The PCR had 60 Vbeta and 13 Jbeta primers. Clones were read by immunoSEQ multiplex PCR, and TCRdb kept only the in-frame ones, dropping some. This table has hundreds of thousands of clones, around 90% appearing once. The chain has TRBV18 and TRBJ1-3; perhaps TRBD1 as D (6 bases). Sequencing used PBMCs. This TCR was recovered from a young woman in good health and CMV-seronegative. Written as DNA, the CDR3 is TGTGCCAGCTCACCGCTACAGGGAGACGGAAACACCATATATTTT. Translating gives CASSPLQGDGNTIYF.